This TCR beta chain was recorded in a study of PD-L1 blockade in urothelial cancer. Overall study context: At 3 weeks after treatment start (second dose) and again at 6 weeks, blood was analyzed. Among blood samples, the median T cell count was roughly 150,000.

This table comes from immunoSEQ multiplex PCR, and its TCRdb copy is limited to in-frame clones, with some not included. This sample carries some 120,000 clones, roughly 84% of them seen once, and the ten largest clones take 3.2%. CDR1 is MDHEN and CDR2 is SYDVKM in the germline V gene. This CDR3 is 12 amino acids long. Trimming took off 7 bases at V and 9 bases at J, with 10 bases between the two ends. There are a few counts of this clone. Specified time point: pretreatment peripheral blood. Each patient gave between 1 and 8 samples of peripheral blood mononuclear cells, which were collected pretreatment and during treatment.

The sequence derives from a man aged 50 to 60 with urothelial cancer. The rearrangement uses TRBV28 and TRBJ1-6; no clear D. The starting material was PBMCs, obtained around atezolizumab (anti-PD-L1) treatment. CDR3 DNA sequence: TGTGCCAGCAAGGGCGGGTCTTCACCCCTCCACTTT. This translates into CASKGGSSPLHF.